The clone carrying this T cell receptor beta chain came up once. The antigen is not known. These data belong to a study of blood T cells in healthy people across ages. The CDR3 sequence is 14 residues long. V shed 1 base and J shed 6 bases, with 9 bases lying between them. Germline CDR1 and CDR2: MGHRA and YSYEKL. The second PCR ran about 6 to 11 cycles with a sample-barcoded 5' primer and J-beta primers. TCRdb processed the 5' RACE reads anew with MiXCR; each CDR3 protein has one entry. The sample carries roughly 1,700,000 distinct CDR3 sequences, approximately 28% recorded once. Overall study results and limits: Per-million-T-cell TCR beta diversity fell roughly linearly with age.

This sequence originates from a woman in her twenties or thirties in good health. The chain couples TRBV4-1 to TRBJ2-2; D not resolved. Sequencing input: blood. CDR3 coding DNA: TGCGCCAGCAGCCAAGGGGAACTGTCCGGGGAGCTGTTTTTT. Translated: CASSQGELSGELFF.